This T cell receptor beta chain was captured in a study of cytomegalovirus exposure and HLA in healthy donors. Overall study findings and caveats: An analysis done earlier found most TCR beta V segments productive about 87% or about 30% of the time. Apparent HLA restriction characterized most CMV-associated TCR beta chains in a later analysis.

Trimming cost V 3 bases and J 6 bases; bases outside gene matches: 2. This CDR3 contains 15 residues. Germline CDR1 is MNHEY and CDR2 is SMNVEV (reference sequence). As to this clone: The antigen remains unidentified.

The PCR used 60 Vbeta and 13 Jbeta primers. The repertoire was sequenced with immunoSEQ multiplex PCR; TCRdb's copy has only in-frame clones and lacks some. This sample contains about 130,000 clones. The chain joins TRBV27 to TRBJ2-1, with 13 bases lining up with TRBD2. The clonotype comes from a man between 35 and 55 years old in good health and CMV-seronegative. The specimen sequenced was PBMCs. CDR3 sequence: CASSFTSGRGNEQFF. In DNA, the CDR3 is TGTGCCAGCAGTTTTACTAGCGGGAGGGGCAATGAGCAGTTCTTC.